This TCR beta chain stems from a study of shared clonotypes between healthy human individuals. Study-level findings and limits: Naive subsets tended to show greater estimated richness than memory subsets.

The CDR3 is made up of 17 amino acids. J gave up 6 bases and V 6 bases, and 17 bases lay outside the gene matches. Looked up from germline, CDR1 is SNHLY and CDR2 is FYNNEI. Regarding this clone: Its antigen remains unknown.

Assay: immunoSEQ multiplex PCR; the TCRdb copy retains only in-frame clones and omits some. This table has fewer than 350,000 clones, over 75% appearing once. Specimen: memory CD8+ T cells sorted from blood. The subset: CD45RO+ cells pooled with CCR7-negative TemRA cells. This receptor was obtained from a man younger than 35 in good health. The rearrangement links TRBV2 to TRBJ2-5; 9 nucleotides align to TRBD1. The CDR3 DNA reads TGTGCCAGCAGCGGTATGAAACAGGGGGCAATCGAACAGACCCAGTACTTC. It is translated as CASSGMKQGAIEQTQYF.